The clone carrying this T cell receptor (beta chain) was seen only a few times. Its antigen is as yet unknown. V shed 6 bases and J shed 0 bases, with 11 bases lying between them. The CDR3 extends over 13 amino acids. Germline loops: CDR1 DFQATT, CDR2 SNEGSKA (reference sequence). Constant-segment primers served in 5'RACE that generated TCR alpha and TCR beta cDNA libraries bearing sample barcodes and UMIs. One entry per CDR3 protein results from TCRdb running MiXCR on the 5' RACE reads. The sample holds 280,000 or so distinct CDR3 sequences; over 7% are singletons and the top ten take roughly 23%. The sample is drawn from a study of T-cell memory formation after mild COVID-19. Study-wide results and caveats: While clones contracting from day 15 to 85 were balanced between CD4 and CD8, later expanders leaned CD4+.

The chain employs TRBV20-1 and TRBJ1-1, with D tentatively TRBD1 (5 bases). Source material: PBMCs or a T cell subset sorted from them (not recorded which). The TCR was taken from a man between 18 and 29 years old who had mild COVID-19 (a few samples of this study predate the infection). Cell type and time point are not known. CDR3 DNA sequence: TGCAGTGCCGAACAGGTTATGAACACTGAAGCTTTCTTT. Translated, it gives CSAEQVMNTEAFF.